This T cell receptor (beta chain) was observed in a study of blood T cell repertoires in COVID-19. Turning to the study itself: Sample material is recorded as cDNA or gDNA derived from T cells, B-cell-depleted T cells, or PBMCs.

Cohorts were determined from participant-reported clinical history. The data were produced by immunoSEQ multiplex PCR, yet TCRdb's version contains in-frame clones alone and is incomplete. The sample contains fewer than 350,000 clones, around 90% of which appear only once. The CDR3 is 13 amino acids. Germline loops: CDR1 ENHRY, CDR2 SYGVKD. The V segment lost 10 bases and the J segment 2 bases; nucleotides outside the gene matches: 4. V and J are TRBV10-3 and TRBJ2-7, with 11 positions matching TRBD2. Sequencing used PBMCs or T cells enriched from blood (not recorded which). The sequence was collected from a young woman with acute COVID-19. The CDR3, as DNA: TGTGCCAGTTCTAGCGGGAGGCCCTACGAGCAGTACTTC. It yields the protein CASSSGRPYEQYF.